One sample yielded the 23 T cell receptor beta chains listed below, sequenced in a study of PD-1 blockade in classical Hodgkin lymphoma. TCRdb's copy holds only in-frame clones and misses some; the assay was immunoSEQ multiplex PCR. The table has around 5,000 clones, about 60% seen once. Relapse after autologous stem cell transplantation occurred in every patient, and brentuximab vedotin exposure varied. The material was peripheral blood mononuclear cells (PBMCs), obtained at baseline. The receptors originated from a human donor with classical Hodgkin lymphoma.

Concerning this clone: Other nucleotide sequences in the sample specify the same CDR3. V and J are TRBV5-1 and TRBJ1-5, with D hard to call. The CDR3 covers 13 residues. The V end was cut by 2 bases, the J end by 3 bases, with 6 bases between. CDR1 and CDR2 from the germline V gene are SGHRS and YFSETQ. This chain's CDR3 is CASSLDINQPQHF. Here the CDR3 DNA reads TGCGCCAGCAGCTTAGACATCAATCAGCCCCAGCATTTT.

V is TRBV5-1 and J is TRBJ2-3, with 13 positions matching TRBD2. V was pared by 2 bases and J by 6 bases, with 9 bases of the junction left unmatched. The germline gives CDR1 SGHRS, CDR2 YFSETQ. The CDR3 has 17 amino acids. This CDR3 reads CASSFGLAGVPGDTQYF. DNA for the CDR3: TGCGCCAGCAGCTTCGGACTAGCGGGGGTCCCTGGGGATACGCAGTATTTT.

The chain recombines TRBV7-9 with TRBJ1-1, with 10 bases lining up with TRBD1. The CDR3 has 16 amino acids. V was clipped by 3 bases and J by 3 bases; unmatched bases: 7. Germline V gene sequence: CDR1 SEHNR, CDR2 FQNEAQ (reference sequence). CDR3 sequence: CASSFRQGALDTEAFF. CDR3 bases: TGTGCCAGCAGCTTCCGACAGGGGGCGTTGGACACTGAAGCTTTCTTT.

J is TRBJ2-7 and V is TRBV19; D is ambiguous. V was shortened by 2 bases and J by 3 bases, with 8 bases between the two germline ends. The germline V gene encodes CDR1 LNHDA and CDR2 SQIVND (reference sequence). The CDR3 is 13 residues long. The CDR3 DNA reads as TGTGCCAGTAGTATAAAACAGTTCTACGAGCAGTACTTC. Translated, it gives CASSIKQFYEQYF.

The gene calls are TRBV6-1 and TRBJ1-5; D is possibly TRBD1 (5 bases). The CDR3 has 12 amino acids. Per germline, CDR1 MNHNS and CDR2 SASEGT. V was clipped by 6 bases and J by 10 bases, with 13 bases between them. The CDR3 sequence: CASSEPGYPQHF. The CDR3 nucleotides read TGTGCCAGCAGCGAACCAGGGTATCCCCAGCATTTT.

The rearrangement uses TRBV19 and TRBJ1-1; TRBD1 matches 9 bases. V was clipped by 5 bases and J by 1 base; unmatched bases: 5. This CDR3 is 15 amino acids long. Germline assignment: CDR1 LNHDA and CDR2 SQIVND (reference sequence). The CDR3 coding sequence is TGTGCCAGTAGTGGCACAGGGGGCACGAACACTGAAGCTTTCTTT. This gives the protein CASSGTGGTNTEAFF.

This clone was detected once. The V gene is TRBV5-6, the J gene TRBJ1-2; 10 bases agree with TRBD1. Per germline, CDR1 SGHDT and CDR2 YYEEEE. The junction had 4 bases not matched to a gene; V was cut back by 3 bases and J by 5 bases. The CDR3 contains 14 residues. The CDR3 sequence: CASSSDRGYYGYTF. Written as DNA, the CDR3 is TGTGCCAGCAGCTCGGACAGGGGGTATTATGGCTACACCTTC.

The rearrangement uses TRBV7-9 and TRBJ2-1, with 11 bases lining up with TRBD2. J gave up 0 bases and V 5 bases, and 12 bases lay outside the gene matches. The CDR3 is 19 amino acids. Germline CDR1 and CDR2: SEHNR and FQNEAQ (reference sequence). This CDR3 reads CASSPVPGLAESSYNEQFF. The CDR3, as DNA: TGTGCCAGCAGCCCCGTCCCGGGACTAGCGGAGAGCTCCTACAATGAGCAGTTCTTC.

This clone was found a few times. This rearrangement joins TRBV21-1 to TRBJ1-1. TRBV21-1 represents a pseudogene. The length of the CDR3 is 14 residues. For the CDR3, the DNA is TGTGCCAGCAGCCTTGATCCTATGAACACTGAAGCTTTCTTT. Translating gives CASSLDPMNTEAFF.

The CDR3 here is CASSYTLAGNTEAFF. The DNA of the CDR3 is TGTGCCAGCAGCTACACGTTGGCAGGGAACACTGAAGCTTTCTTT. V and J are TRBV5-6 and TRBJ1-1; D uncertain. This CDR3 is built from 15 residues. V was pared by 3 bases and J by 1 base, with 13 bases between. CDR1 is SGHDT and CDR2 is YYEEEE in the germline V gene.

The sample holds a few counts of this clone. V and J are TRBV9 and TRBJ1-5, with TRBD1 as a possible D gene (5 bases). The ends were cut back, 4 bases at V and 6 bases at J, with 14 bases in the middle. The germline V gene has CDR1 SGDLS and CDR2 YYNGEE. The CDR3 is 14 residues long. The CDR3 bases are TGTGCCAGCAGCCAACGGGGCGGGAGTCAGCCCCAGCATTTT. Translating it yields CASSQRGGSQPQHF. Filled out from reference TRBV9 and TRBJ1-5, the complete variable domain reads DSGVTQTPKHLITATGQRVTLRCSPRSGDLSVYWYQQSLDQGLQFLIQYYNGEERAKGNILERFSAQQFPDLHSELNLSSLELGDSALYFCASSQRGGSQPQHFGDGTRLSIL.

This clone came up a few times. CDR3 loop: CSGGGYYEQYF. CDR3 in DNA: TGCAGCGGAGGGGGTTACTACGAGCAGTACTTC. The chain employs TRBV29-1 and TRBJ2-7, with D tentatively TRBD1 (6 bases). CDR3 length: 11 amino acids. In germline, CDR1 is SQVTM, CDR2 ANQGSEA. The germline V and J ends were trimmed by 7 bases and 3 bases, with 10 bases remaining between them.

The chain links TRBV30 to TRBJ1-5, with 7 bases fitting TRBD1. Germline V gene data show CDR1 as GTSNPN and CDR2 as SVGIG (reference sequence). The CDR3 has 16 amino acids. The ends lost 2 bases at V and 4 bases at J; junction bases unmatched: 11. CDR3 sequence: CAWSKLGTAYNQPQHF. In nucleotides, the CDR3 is TGTGCCTGGAGTAAACTCGGGACAGCTTATAATCAGCCCCAGCATTTT.

The CDR3 region has the DNA TGTGCCAGCAGCTTCGGACGGACCTCCTACGAGCAGTACTTC. Its translation is CASSFGRTSYEQYF. This chain links TRBV7-6 with TRBJ2-7; no clear D gene. The CDR3 consists of 14 residues. Germline V CDR1 and CDR2: SGHVS, FNYEAQ. Trimming took off 3 bases at V and 0 bases at J, with 9 bases between the two ends.

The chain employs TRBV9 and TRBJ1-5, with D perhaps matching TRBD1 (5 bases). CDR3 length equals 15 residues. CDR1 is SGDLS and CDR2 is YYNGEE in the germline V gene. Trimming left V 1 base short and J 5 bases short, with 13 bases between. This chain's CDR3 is CASSVWGTSDQPQHF. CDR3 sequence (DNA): TGTGCCAGCAGCGTATGGGGGACGAGCGATCAGCCCCAGCATTTT.

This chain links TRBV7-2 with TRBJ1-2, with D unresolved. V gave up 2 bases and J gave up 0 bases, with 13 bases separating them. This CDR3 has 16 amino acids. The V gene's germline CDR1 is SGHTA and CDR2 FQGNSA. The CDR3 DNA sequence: TGTGCCAGCAGCTTATCCCGGCAGACCTCTAACTATGGCTACACCTTC. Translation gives CASSLSRQTSNYGYTF.

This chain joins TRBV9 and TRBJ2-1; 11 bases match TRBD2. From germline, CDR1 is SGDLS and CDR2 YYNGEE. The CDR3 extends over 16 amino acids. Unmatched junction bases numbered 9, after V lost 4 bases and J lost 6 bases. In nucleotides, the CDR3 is TGTGCCAGCAGCCCCCCCCTAGCGGGAGGAGGCAATGAGCAGTTCTTC. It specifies CASSPPLAGGGNEQFF.

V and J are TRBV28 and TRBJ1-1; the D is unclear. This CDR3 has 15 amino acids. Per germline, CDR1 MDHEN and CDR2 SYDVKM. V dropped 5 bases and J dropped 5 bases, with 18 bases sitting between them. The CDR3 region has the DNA TGTGCCAGCAGTCTTTCTTTGGGCCCGCAGACTGAAGCTTTCTTT. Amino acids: CASSLSLGPQTEAFF.

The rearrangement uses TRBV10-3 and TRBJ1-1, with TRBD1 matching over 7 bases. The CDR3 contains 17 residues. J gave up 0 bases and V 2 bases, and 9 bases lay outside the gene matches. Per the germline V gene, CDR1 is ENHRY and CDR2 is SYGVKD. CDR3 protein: CAISEQGGSWMNTEAFF. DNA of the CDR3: TGTGCCATCAGTGAGCAGGGGGGAAGCTGGATGAACACTGAAGCTTTCTTT.

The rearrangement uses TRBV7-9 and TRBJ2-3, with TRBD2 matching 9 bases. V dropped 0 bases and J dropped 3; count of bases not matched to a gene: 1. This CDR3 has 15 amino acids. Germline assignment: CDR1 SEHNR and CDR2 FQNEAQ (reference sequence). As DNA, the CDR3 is TGTGCCAGCAGCTTAGCTAGCGGGAGTACAGATACGCAGTATTTT. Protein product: CASSLASGSTDTQYF. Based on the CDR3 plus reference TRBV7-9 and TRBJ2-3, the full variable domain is DTGVSQNPRHKITKRGQNVTFRCDPISEHNRLYWYRQTLGQGPEFLTYFQNEAQLEKSRLLSDRFSAERPKGSFSTLEIQRTEQGDSAMYLCASSLASGSTDTQYFGPGTRLTVL.

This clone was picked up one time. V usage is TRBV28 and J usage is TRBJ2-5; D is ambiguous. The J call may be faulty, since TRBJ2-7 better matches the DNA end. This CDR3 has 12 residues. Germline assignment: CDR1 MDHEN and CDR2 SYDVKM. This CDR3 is CASSRARYEQYF. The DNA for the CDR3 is TGTGCCAGCAGCCGAGCGCGCTACGAGCAGTACTTC.

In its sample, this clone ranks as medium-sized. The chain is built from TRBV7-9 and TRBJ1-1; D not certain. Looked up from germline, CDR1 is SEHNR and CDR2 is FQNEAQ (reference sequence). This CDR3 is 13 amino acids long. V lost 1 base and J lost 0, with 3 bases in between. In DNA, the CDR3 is TGTGCCAGCAGCTTAGAAATGAACACTGAAGCTTTCTTT. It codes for CASSLEMNTEAFF.

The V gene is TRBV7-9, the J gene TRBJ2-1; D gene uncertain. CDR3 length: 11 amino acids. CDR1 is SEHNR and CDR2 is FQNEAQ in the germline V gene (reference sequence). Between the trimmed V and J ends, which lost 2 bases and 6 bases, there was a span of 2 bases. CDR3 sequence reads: CASSLSNEQFF. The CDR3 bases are TGTGCCAGCAGCTTATCCAATGAGCAGTTCTTC.